These 9 T cell receptor beta chains were all obtained from the same sample, sequenced in a study of cytomegalovirus exposure and HLA in healthy donors. Vbeta (60) and Jbeta (13) primers were used in the PCR. Repertoires were generated with immunoSEQ multiplex PCR, while TCRdb's copy carries only in-frame clones and drops some. Among 130,000 to 150,000 clones listed, approximately 9% were seen once. Sequenced material: PBMCs. The receptors come from a male donor in good health and CMV-seronegative.

The gene calls are TRBV7-9 and TRBJ1-1; D perhaps matches TRBD1 (6 bases). The germline V and J ends were trimmed by 5 bases and 4 bases, with 17 bases remaining between them. Germline loops: CDR1 SEHNR, CDR2 FQNEAQ (reference sequence). The CDR3 length is 15 residues. The CDR3 nucleotides are TGTGCCAGCAGCAACTTCAGGGGCGCTGGCACTGAAGCTTTCTTT. It is translated as CASSNFRGAGTEAFF.

CDR3 loop: CASSFDFTGELFF. The CDR3 DNA sequence: TGCGCCAGCAGCTTTGACTTCACCGGGGAGCTGTTTTTT. The V call is TRBV5-1, the J call TRBJ2-2; D gene unclear. The CDR3 consists of 13 residues. The V end lost 2 bases, the J end lost 4 bases, and 6 bases lay between the germline ends. Germline CDR1 SGHRS, CDR2 YFSETQ.

CDR3 sequence: CASSLSGDNSPLHF. DNA for the CDR3: TGTGCCAGCAGTTTATCAGGGGACAATTCACCCCTCCACTTT. The rearrangement uses TRBV28 and TRBJ1-6; perhaps TRBD1 as D (6 bases). Germline V gene sequence: CDR1 MDHEN, CDR2 SYDVKM. V was shortened by 1 base and J by 7 bases, with 8 bases between the two germline ends. The CDR3 runs 14 residues. Drawing the rest from reference TRBV28 and TRBJ1-6, the complete variable domain is DVKVTQSSRYLVKRTGEKVFLECVQDMDHENMFWYRQDPGLGLRLIYFSYDVKMKEKGDIPEGYSVSREKKERFSLILESASTNQTSMYLCASSLSGDNSPLHFGNGTRLTVT.

The rearrangement uses TRBV10-2 and TRBJ2-5; a possible D gene is TRBD2 (6 bases). The V gene lost 3 bases and the J gene lost 5 bases, with 7 bases spanning the gap. The CDR3 covers 12 residues. Germline assignment: CDR1 WSHSY and CDR2 SAAADI. The CDR3 coding sequence is TGCGCCAGCAGTGAAAGCGGGGAGACCCAGTACTTC. Amino acids: CASSESGETQYF.

This clone was observed a few times. The chain links TRBV19 to TRBJ2-2, with 7 bases identical to TRBD1. V shed 5 bases, J shed 7 bases, and the junction held 7 bases outside the gene matches. The CDR3 runs 14 residues. CDR1 LNHDA and CDR2 SQIVND come from the germline V gene (reference sequence). CDR3 loop: CASSPKGGFGELFF. The CDR3 DNA sequence: TGTGCCAGTAGTCCTAAAGGGGGCTTCGGGGAGCTGTTTTTT. Supplemented by reference TRBV19 and TRBJ2-2, the full variable domain reads DGGITQSPKYLFRKEGQNVTLSCEQNLNHDAMYWYRQDPGQGLRLIYYSQIVNDFQKGDIAEGYSVSREKKESFPLTVTSAQKNPTAFYLCASSPKGGFGELFFGEGSRLTVL.

This clone was recorded a few times. Other DNA sequences in the sample encode the same CDR3. V usage is TRBV28 and J usage is TRBJ1-1; TRBD1 is a possible D gene (6 bases). The V gene lost 2 bases and the J gene lost 2 bases, with 9 bases spanning the gap. The CDR3 loop spans 14 amino acids. From germline, CDR1 is MDHEN and CDR2 SYDVKM. Here the CDR3 reads CASSLTGLNTEAFF. In DNA, the CDR3 is TGTGCCAGCAGTTTAACAGGGCTAAACACTGAAGCTTTCTTT.

The gene calls are TRBV27 and TRBJ2-2; 9 nucleotides line up with TRBD2. The CDR3 loop spans 15 amino acids. Trimming took 5 bases from V and 5 from J; bases not matched to a gene: 6. From germline, CDR1 is MNHEY and CDR2 SMNVEV (reference sequence). The CDR3 DNA sequence: TGTGCCAGCAGTCCTTTAGCGGGGGTGACCGGGGAGCTGTTTTTT. This encodes CASSPLAGVTGELFF.

This clone was detected a few times. Distinct nucleotide sequences in the sample also encode this CDR3. The chain combines TRBV9 with TRBJ2-2, with D possibly TRBD1 on 5 matching bases. CDR3 length equals 14 residues. Deletions cut 2 bases from V and 2 bases from J, with 7 bases between. CDR1 is SGDLS, CDR2 YYNGEE, per germline. CDR3 sequence reads: CASSVDSNTGELFF. The CDR3 DNA reads as TGTGCCAGCAGCGTCGACAGTAACACCGGGGAGCTGTTTTTT.

V and J are TRBV6-6 and TRBJ2-3; perhaps TRBD1 as D (6 bases). Germline V gene data show CDR1 as MNHNY and CDR2 as SVGAGI (reference sequence). V lost 5 bases and J lost 2, with 14 bases in between. CDR3 length: 15 residues. The CDR3 sequence is CASSPGTYTTDTQYF. The DNA of the CDR3 is TGTGCCAGCAGTCCCGGGACATATACCACAGATACGCAGTATTTT.